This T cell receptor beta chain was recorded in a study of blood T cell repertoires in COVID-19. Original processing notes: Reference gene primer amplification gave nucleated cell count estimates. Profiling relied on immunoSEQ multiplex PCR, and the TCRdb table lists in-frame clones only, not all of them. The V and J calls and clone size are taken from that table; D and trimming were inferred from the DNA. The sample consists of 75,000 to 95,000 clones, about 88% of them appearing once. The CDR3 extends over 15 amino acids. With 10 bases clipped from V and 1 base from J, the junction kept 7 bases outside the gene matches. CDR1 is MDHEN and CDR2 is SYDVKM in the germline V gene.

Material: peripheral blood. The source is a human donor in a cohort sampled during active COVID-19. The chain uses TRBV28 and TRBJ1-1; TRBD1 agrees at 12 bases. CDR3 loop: CAIGTGGAGNTEAFF. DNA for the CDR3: TGTGCCATCGGGACAGGGGGCGCGGGGAACACTGAAGCTTTCTTT.